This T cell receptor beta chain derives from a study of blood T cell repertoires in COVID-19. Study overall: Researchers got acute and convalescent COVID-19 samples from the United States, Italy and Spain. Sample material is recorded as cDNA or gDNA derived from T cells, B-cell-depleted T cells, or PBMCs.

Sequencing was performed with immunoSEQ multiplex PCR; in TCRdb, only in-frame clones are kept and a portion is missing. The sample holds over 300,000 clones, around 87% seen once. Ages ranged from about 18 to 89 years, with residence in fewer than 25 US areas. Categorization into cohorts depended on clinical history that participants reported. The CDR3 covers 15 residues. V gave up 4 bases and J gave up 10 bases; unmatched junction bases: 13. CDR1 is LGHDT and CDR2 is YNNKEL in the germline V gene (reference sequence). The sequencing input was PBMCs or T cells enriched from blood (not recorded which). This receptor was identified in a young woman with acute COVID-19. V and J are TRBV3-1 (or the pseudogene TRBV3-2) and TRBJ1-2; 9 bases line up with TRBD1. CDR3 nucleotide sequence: TGTGCCAGCAGCCTGACCGGGACAGGGCCCCGGGACTACACCTTC. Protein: CASSLTGTGPRDYTF.